A single sample gave rise to the 24 T cell receptor beta chains below, sequenced in a study of cytomegalovirus exposure and HLA in healthy donors. PCR was performed using 60 Vbeta and 13 Jbeta primers. Assay: immunoSEQ multiplex PCR; the TCRdb copy retains only in-frame clones and omits some. Of approximately 150,000 clones listed, about 72% were seen once; the top ten hold around 2.2%. The specimen sequenced was PBMCs. The receptors originated from a man in his forties in good health and CMV-seronegative.

The chain joins TRBV6-1 to TRBJ1-5; tentatively, D is TRBD1 (5 bases). The germline V gene has CDR1 MNHNS and CDR2 SASEGT. Trimming removed 2 bases at V and 1 base at J, with 15 bases between. The CDR3 contains 17 residues. CDR3 sequence: CASSETPNRKSNQPQHF. DNA of the CDR3: TGTGCCAGCAGTGAAACCCCGAACAGGAAAAGCAATCAGCCCCAGCATTTT.

V gene TRBV6-6 combines with J gene TRBJ2-7, with a weak D call TRBD2 (6 bases). This CDR3 is 14 amino acids long. V lost 6 bases to trimming and J lost 9 bases, with 21 bases between them. Germline V gene data show CDR1 as MNHNY and CDR2 as SVGAGI (reference sequence). For the CDR3, the DNA is TGTGCCAGCAGCCGAGGAGGGGCTGAACGCGGGCAGTACTTC. Protein: CASSRGGAERGQYF.

J is TRBJ1-2 and V is TRBV28; 8 nucleotides agree with TRBD1. V shed 6 bases and J 5 bases; nucleotides not matched to a gene: 8. This CDR3 comprises 14 residues. Germline loops: CDR1 MDHEN, CDR2 SYDVKM. CDR3 sequence: CASSSNRGLYGYTF. The CDR3, as DNA: TGTGCCAGCAGCTCCAACAGGGGGTTGTATGGCTACACCTTC.

V gene TRBV15 combines with J gene TRBJ1-4; TRBD1 aligns across 9 bases. The CDR3 is made up of 17 amino acids. Germline-derived CDR1 and CDR2 are LNHNV and YYDKDF (reference sequence). Losses at the gene ends were 0 bases for V and 8 bases for J; bases not matched to a gene: 10. The CDR3 loop reads CATSRDLWTGASEKLFF. The CDR3 nucleotides are TGTGCCACCAGCAGAGATCTTTGGACAGGGGCGTCAGAAAAACTGTTTTTT.

This chain uses TRBV4-3 with TRBJ2-3; D is unclear. This CDR3 is 15 amino acids long. The V end was cut by 1 base, the J end by 0 bases, with 8 bases between. Germline V CDR1 and CDR2: LGHNA, YSLEER. The CDR3 loop reads CASSQVAVSTDTQYF. CDR3 DNA sequence: TGCGCCAGCAGCCAAGTAGCAGTTAGCACAGATACGCAGTATTTT.

The rearrangement uses TRBV30 and TRBJ2-4; D might be TRBD1 (6 bases). The V gene's germline CDR1 is GTSNPN and CDR2 SVGIG (reference sequence). Trimming cost V 0 bases and J 7 bases, with 19 bases left between them. The CDR3 consists of 16 residues. The CDR3 spells CAWSVQGLWSHNIQYF. CDR3 coding DNA: TGTGCCTGGAGTGTGCAGGGGCTATGGTCACATAACATTCAGTACTTC.

CDR3 protein: CASSLGTSGKPQHF. The DNA of the CDR3 is TGTGCCAGCAGCTTAGGGACCAGCGGGAAGCCCCAGCATTTT. The V and J genes are TRBV7-9 and TRBJ1-5; D call uncertain. The length of the CDR3 is 14 residues. The germline CDR1 and CDR2 sequences are SEHNR and FQNEAQ (reference sequence). V lost 1 base, J lost 8 bases, and 12 bases lay in between.

The V call is TRBV5-6, the J call TRBJ2-5; 12 nucleotides agree with TRBD2. Germline values: CDR1 SGHDT, CDR2 YYEEEE. Unmatched junction bases numbered 4, after V lost 0 bases and J lost 4 bases. There are 16 residues in the CDR3. CDR3 sequence reads: CASSLVTSGGTETQYF. The CDR3 bases are TGTGCCAGCAGCTTGGTAACTAGCGGGGGGACAGAGACCCAGTACTTC.

The genes are TRBV29-1 and TRBJ1-3; perhaps TRBD1 as D (5 bases). Trimming removed 4 bases at V and 4 bases at J, with 29 bases between. Germline lookup yields CDR1 SQVTM and CDR2 ANQGSEA. The CDR3 has 19 residues. CDR3 sequence: CSVVPHVGTDGRSGNTIYF. Written as DNA, the CDR3 is TGCAGCGTTGTCCCCCATGTCGGGACTGACGGCAGGTCCGGAAACACCATATATTTT.

The chain carries TRBV27 and TRBJ2-7, with TRBD2 matching 8 bases. Germline CDR1 and CDR2: MNHEY and SMNVEV (reference sequence). With V trimmed by 3 bases and J by 6 bases, 1 base remained unmatched. CDR3 size: 12 residues. CDR3: CASSFAGGEQYF. CDR3 sequence (DNA): TGTGCCAGCAGTTTTGCGGGGGGCGAGCAGTACTTC.

The chain has TRBV25-1 and TRBJ1-2; 11 bases align to TRBD1. The CDR3 runs to 16 residues. Germline CDR1 MGHDK, CDR2 SYGVNS. Losses at the gene ends were 2 bases for V and 6 bases for J; bases not matched to a gene: 8. The CDR3 bases are TGTGCCAGCAGTGAAGGGACAGGGGGTCTCATGGATGGCTACACCTTC. Translation gives CASSEGTGGLMDGYTF.

This rearrangement joins TRBV28 to TRBJ1-2; 8 bases agree with TRBD1. The junction had 12 bases not matched to a gene; V was cut back by 6 bases and J by 9 bases. The CDR3 covers 14 residues. Germline loops: CDR1 MDHEN, CDR2 SYDVKM. In DNA, the CDR3 is TGTGCCAGCAGCTGGGACAGGACAATAGGCCGCTACACCTTC. It encodes CASSWDRTIGRYTF.

The chain combines TRBV7-2 with TRBJ2-2, with TRBD2 identical over 9 bases. The V segment lost 7 bases and the J segment 2 bases; nucleotides outside the gene matches: 11. The CDR3 spans 17 residues. Germline V CDR1 and CDR2: SGHTA, FQGNSA. The CDR3 coding sequence is TGTGCCAGCACCAGGGGCCTGCTAGCGGGAAACACCGGGGAGCTGTTTTTT. As protein: CASTRGLLAGNTGELFF.

This chain uses TRBV6-1 with TRBJ2-7; TRBD1 matches 11 bases. V was clipped by 6 bases and J by 5 bases; unmatched bases: 3. The CDR3 consists of 13 residues. The V gene's germline CDR1 is MNHNS and CDR2 SASEGT. In nucleotides, the CDR3 is TGTGCCAGCAGGGACAGGGGGCTAAACGAGCAGTACTTC. Encoded protein: CASRDRGLNEQYF.

V and J are TRBV19 and TRBJ1-6; D unclear. Germline lookup yields CDR1 LNHDA and CDR2 SQIVND (reference sequence). The CDR3 has 14 amino acids. V lost 3 bases, J lost 10 bases, and 13 bases lay in between. CDR3 loop: CASSIRGAESPLHF. CDR3 DNA: TGTGCCAGTAGTATCCGGGGAGCGGAATCACCCCTCCACTTT.

The chain uses TRBV29-1 and TRBJ1-1, with 7 bases identical to TRBD1. CDR3 length: 13 amino acids. Germline V gene data show CDR1 as SQVTM and CDR2 as ANQGSEA. Trimming cost V 4 bases and J 0 bases; bases outside gene matches: 2. CDR3 DNA sequence: TGCAGCGTTGTTGGGACAGTGAACACTGAAGCTTTCTTT. Its protein is CSVVGTVNTEAFF.

V usage is TRBV9 and J usage is TRBJ2-1; 16 nucleotides match TRBD2. Trimming at V came to 3 bases and at J to 8 bases, leaving 11 bases not matched to a gene. This CDR3 comprises 18 residues. The germline gives CDR1 SGDLS, CDR2 YYNGEE. CDR3: CASSALGTSGGARYEQFF. CDR3 DNA: TGTGCCAGCAGCGCACTTGGGACTAGCGGGGGGGCCCGGTATGAGCAGTTCTTC.

This clone appeared a few times. The rearrangement joins TRBV9 to TRBJ2-7, with D tentatively TRBD2 (6 bases). V lost 1 base, J lost 3 bases, and 17 bases lay in between. This CDR3 has 16 residues. Germline loops: CDR1 SGDLS, CDR2 YYNGEE. CDR3 residues: CASSVSEGGPDYEQYF. The CDR3 bases are TGTGCCAGCAGCGTATCCGAGGGAGGACCGGACTACGAGCAGTACTTC. The full variable domain, with the rest looked up from reference TRBV9 and TRBJ2-7, is DSGVTQTPKHLITATGQRVTLRCSPRSGDLSVYWYQQSLDQGLQFLIQYYNGEERAKGNILERFSAQQFPDLHSELNLSSLELGDSALYFCASSVSEGGPDYEQYFGPGTRLTVT.

The chain recombines TRBV5-1 with TRBJ1-1; D is undetermined. CDR3 size: 14 residues. V lost 4 bases and J lost 2, with 12 bases in between. Germline CDR1 is SGHRS and CDR2 is YFSETQ. The CDR3 here is CASSPSAGNTEAFF. As DNA, the CDR3 is TGCGCCAGCAGCCCATCGGCGGGAAACACTGAAGCTTTCTTT.

The chain uses TRBV6-6 and TRBJ2-7; perhaps TRBD1 as D (6 bases). The CDR3 has 13 amino acids. The germline V gene has CDR1 MNHNY and CDR2 SVGAGI (reference sequence). The V end lost 5 bases, the J end lost 3 bases, and 11 bases lay between the germline ends. Written as DNA, the CDR3 is TGTGCCAGCAGTGCCGGACAGCACTACGAGCAGTACTTC. Translated: CASSAGQHYEQYF.

The CDR3 loop reads CASTRGAQSTEAFF. CDR3 nucleotides: TGTGCCAGCACCCGGGGGGCCCAGAGCACTGAAGCTTTCTTT. The rearrangement joins TRBV6-5 to TRBJ1-1; weak D call: TRBD1 (6 bases). The CDR3 covers 14 residues. Germline assignment: CDR1 MNHEY and CDR2 SVGAGI. The V gene lost 7 bases and the J gene lost 4 bases, with 16 bases spanning the gap.

This clone occurred a few times. This sequence joins TRBV5-1 and TRBJ2-5, with 10 bases identical to TRBD2. The CDR3 has 18 amino acids. Trimming at V came to 0 bases and at J to 3 bases, leaving 11 bases not matched to a gene. CDR1 is SGHRS, CDR2 YFSETQ, per germline. In nucleotides, the CDR3 is TGCGCCAGCAGCTTGGTCCCTAGCGGGGGAACATATAAAGAGACCCAGTACTTC. It codes for CASSLVPSGGTYKETQYF.

V gene TRBV19 combines with J gene TRBJ1-1; 10 positions agree with TRBD1. V shed 9 bases and J 4 bases; nucleotides not matched to a gene: 11. Germline V gene data show CDR1 as LNHDA and CDR2 as SQIVND (reference sequence). The CDR3 sequence is 15 residues long. The CDR3 nucleotides are TGTGCCAGCCGTGACAGGGGGCCCTCGGGCACTGAAGCTTTCTTT. Translation: CASRDRGPSGTEAFF.

The rearrangement uses TRBV30 and TRBJ2-7; 9 positions match TRBD1. The ends lost 1 base at V and 6 bases at J; junction bases unmatched: 1. Germline lookup yields CDR1 GTSNPN and CDR2 SVGIG (reference sequence). This CDR3 comprises 12 residues. The CDR3 DNA is TGTGCCTGGAGTGGGACAGGGGTCGAGCAGTACTTC. Its translation is CAWSGTGVEQYF.